This entry features one T cell receptor (beta chain) sequence. Noted time point: newly diagnosed GD, antithyroid drugs for less than 3 months. There was RNA extracted from PBMCs, and the TCR library was made from it. Arm-PCR with iRepertoire HTBI primers amplified the CDR3 regions for these TCR beta libraries. TCRdb reanalysed the multiplex PCR reads using MiXCR and keeps one entry per CDR3 protein. The table includes 510,000 or so distinct CDR3 sequences, about 11% detected once. This CDR3 has 13 amino acids. Trimming removed 3 bases at V and 3 bases at J, with 9 bases between. These data are taken from a study of regulatory T cells in long-lasting Graves disease. These data were also filed under a second study, of T cells in Graves' hyperthyroidism and ophthalmopathy. From that second work: Carried out on the TCR CDR3, a first-round RT-PCR used the HTBI primer set.

This chain connects TRBV12-3 or TRBV12-4 to TRBJ2-7; D gene ambiguous. The sample in question was peripheral blood mononuclear cells (PBMCs), obtained at new diagnosis, from a patient treated with antithyroid drugs. The TCR was taken from a woman aged 30 to 39 with Graves disease. The CDR3 DNA follows: TGTGCCAGCAGTTTCGGAGCTCGCTACGAGCAGTACTTC. Translation: CASSFGARYEQYF.